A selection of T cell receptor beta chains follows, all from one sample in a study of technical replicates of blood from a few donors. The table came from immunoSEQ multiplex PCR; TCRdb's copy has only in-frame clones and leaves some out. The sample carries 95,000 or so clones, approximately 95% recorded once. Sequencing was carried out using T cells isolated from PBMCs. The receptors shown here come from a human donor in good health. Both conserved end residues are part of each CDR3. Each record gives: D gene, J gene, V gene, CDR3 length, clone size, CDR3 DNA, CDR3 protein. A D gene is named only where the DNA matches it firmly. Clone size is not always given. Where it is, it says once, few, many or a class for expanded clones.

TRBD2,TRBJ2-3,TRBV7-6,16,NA,TGTGCCAGCAGCGACGGACTAGCCCCTTTCACAGATACGCAGTATTTT,CASSDGLAPFTDTQYF
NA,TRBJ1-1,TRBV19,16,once,TGTGCCAGTAGTACCCAGACAGGTCCCATGAACACTGAAGCTTTCTTT,CASSTQTGPMNTEAFF
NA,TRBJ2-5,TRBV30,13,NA,TGTGCCTGGAGTGTTCGGACAGAAGAGACCCAGTACTTC,CAWSVRTEETQYF
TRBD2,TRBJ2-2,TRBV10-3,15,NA,TGTGCCATCAGAACTGGACTAGAGAACACCGGGGAGCTGTTTTTT,CAIRTGLENTGELFF
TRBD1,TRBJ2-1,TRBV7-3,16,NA,TGTGCCAGCAGCTTAACAGGAACAGGGGTGTCCAATGAGCAGTTCTTC,CASSLTGTGVSNEQFF
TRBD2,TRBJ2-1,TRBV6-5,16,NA,TGTGCCAGCAGTTACTTTGGTAGCGGGGCGTACAATGAGCAGTTCTTC,CASSYFGSGAYNEQFF
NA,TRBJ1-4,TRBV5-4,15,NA,TGTGCCAGCAGCTTTCATGGGGCGGGGAATGAAAAACTGTTTTTT,CASSFHGAGNEKLFF
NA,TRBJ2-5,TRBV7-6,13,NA,TGTGCCAGCAGCTTGAGAACGGGAGAGACCCAGTACTTC,CASSLRTGETQYF
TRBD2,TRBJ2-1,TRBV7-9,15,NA,TGTGCCAGCAGCTCTACTAGCGGGAGAAGAAATGAGCAGTTCTTC,CASSSTSGRRNEQFF
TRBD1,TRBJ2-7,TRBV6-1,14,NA,TGTGCCAGCAGTGAACAGGGGGAGTACTACGAGCAGTACTTC,CASSEQGEYYEQYF
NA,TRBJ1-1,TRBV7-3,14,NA,TGTGCCAGCAGCCTCTCGGGGATGGACACTGAAGCTTTCTTT,CASSLSGMDTEAFF
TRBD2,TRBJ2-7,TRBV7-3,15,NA,TGTGCCAGCAGCTTGGGACTAGCGGGAGTCGACGAGCAGTACTTC,CASSLGLAGVDEQYF
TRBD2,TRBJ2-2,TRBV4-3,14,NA,TGCGCCAGCAGCCCCAGACTAGCAGCCGGGGAGCTGTTTTTT,CASSPRLAAGELFF
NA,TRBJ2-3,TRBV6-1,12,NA,TGTGCCAGCAGTGAGCTATCAGATACGCAGTATTTT,CASSELSDTQYF
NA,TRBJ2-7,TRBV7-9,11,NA,TGTGCCAGCAGCTCCCAAGACAGGCAGTACTTC,CASSSQDRQYF
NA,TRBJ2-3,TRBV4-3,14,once,TGCGCCAGCAGCCAAGATTGGGAGTCAGATACGCAGTATTTT,CASSQDWESDTQYF
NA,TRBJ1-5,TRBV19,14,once,TGTGCCAGTAGTACACGACAGGGCAATCAGCCCCAGCATTTT,CASSTRQGNQPQHF
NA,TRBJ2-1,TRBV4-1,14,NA,TGCGCCAGCAGCCAAGAGGGACTCACCAATGAGCAGTTCTTC,CASSQEGLTNEQFF
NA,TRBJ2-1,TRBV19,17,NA,TGTGCCAGTAGTAAACATCACCGAACCGAAGCCTACAATGAGCAGTTCTTC,CASSKHHRTEAYNEQFF
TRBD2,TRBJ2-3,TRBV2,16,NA,TGTGCCAGCAGTGGGGAGAGCGGGAGCTACACAGATACGCAGTATTTT,CASSGESGSYTDTQYF
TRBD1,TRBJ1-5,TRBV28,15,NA,TGTGCCAGCAGATACCGGGGACAGACAAATCAGCCCCAGCATTTT,CASRYRGQTNQPQHF
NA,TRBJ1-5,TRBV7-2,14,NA,TGTGCCAGCAGCTTAGTTTCCAGGGATCAGCCCCAGCATTTT,CASSLVSRDQPQHF
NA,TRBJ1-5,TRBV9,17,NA,TGTGCCAGCAGCGTAGAACCGGGAGGGTATAGCAATCAGCCCCAGCATTTT,CASSVEPGGYSNQPQHF
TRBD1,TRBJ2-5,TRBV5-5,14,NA,TGTGCCAGCAGCGCTAGGACAGGGAGGGAGACCCAGTACTTC,CASSARTGRETQYF
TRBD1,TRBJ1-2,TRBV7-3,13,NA,TGTGCCAGCAGCGCGGGACAGGGGTATGGCTACACCTTC,CASSAGQGYGYTF
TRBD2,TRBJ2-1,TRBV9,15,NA,TGTGCCAGCAGCGGTACTAGCGGTACCTACAATGAGCAGTTCTTC,CASSGTSGTYNEQFF
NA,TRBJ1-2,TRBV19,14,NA,TGTGCCAGTAGTATAGGACAGGCGTACTATGGCTACACCTTC,CASSIGQAYYGYTF
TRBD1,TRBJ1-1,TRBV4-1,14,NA,TGCGCCAGCAGCCAAGTAGGGGGCGGCACTGAAGCTTTCTTT,CASSQVGGGTEAFF
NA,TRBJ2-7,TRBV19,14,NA,TGTGCCAGTAGAACAGGTTTTGGGGACTACGAGCAGTACTTC,CASRTGFGDYEQYF
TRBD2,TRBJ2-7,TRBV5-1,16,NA,TGCGCCAGCAGCCGGCCGGGACTAGCGGGAGCCTACGAGCAGTACTTC,CASSRPGLAGAYEQYF
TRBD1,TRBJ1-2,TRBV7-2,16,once,TGTGCCAGCAGCTTAGTCGCCGGGACAGGGATCGATGGCTACACCTTC,CASSLVAGTGIDGYTF
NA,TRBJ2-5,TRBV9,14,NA,TGTGCCAGCAGCGTAGGAGAGTCGGTAGAGACCCAGTACTTC,CASSVGESVETQYF
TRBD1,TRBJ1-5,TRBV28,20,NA,TGTGCCAGCAGTTTTCCCTCCAGGGGGGCGACGGATTTTAGCAATCAGCCCCAGCATTTT,CASSFPSRGATDFSNQPQHF
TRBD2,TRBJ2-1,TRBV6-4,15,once,TGTGCCAGCAGTAATCTAGCGGGGGACTACAATGAGCAGTTCTTC,CASSNLAGDYNEQFF
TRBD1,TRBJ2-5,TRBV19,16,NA,TGTGCCAGTAGTATAGCAGGGGGCGCGGGCCGAGAGACCCAGTACTTC,CASSIAGGAGRETQYF
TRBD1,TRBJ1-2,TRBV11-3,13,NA,TGTGCCAGCAGCCGGGACAGGAACTATGGCTACACCTTC,CASSRDRNYGYTF
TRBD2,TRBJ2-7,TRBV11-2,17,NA,TGTGCCAGCAGCTTGTTCCCCACTAGCGGGTTGTCCTACGAGCAGTACTTC,CASSLFPTSGLSYEQYF
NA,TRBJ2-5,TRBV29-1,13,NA,TGCAGCGTTGAAGATAACGGTAAAGAGACCCAGTACTTC,CSVEDNGKETQYF
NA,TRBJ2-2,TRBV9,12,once,TGTGCCAGCAGCTCTGTGGAGTGGGAGCTGTTTTTT,CASSSVEWELFF
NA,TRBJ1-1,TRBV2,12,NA,TGTGCCAGCAGTGACTGGAACACTGAAGCTTTCTTT,CASSDWNTEAFF
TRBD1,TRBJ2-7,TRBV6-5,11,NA,TGTGCCACCAGACAGGGCAACGAGCAGTACTTC,CATRQGNEQYF
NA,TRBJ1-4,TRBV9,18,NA,TGTGCCAGCAGCGTTGGGTTAACTGGGAGGTTATTTGGAGAAAAACTGTTTTTT,CASSVGLTGRLFGEKLFF
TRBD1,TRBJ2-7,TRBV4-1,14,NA,TGCGCCAGCACCGAGACAGGGAGCTCCTACGAGCAGTACTTC,CASTETGSSYEQYF
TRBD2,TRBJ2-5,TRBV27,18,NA,TGTGCCAGCAGTTTATCGGGACTAGCGGGAGGGTACCAAGAGACCCAGTACTTC,CASSLSGLAGGYQETQYF
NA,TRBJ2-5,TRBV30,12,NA,TGTGCCTGGGGCGACAGGAGAGAGACCCAGTACTTC,CAWGDRRETQYF
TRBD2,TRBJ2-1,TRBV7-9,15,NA,TGTGCCAGCAGCTTAGGACTAGCGGGAGGGGATGAGCAGTTCTTC,CASSLGLAGGDEQFF
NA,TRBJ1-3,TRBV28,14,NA,TGTGCCAGCAGGGGGAGGGGCTCTGGAAACACCATATATTTT,CASRGRGSGNTIYF
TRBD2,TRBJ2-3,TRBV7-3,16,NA,TGTGCCAGCAGCCCTAGGACTAGCGGGAGCACAGATACGCAGTATTTT,CASSPRTSGSTDTQYF
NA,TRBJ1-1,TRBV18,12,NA,TGTGCCAGCGGGGGAGGGGGATATGAAGCTTTCTTT,CASGGGGYEAFF
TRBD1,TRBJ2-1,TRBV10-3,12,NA,TGTGCCACCGGACAGGCTTACAATGAGCAGTTCTTC,CATGQAYNEQFF
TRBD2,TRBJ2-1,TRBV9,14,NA,TGTGCCAGCAGCGTAAGCGGGAGGCTGGATGAGCAGTTCTTC,CASSVSGRLDEQFF
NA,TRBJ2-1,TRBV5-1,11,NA,TGCGCCAGCAGATATTACAATGAGCAGTTCTTC,CASRYYNEQFF
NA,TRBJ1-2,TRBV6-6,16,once,TGTGCCAGCAGTTACCCTAGACCCTTCAGGGGCCGGGGCTACACCTTC,CASSYPRPFRGRGYTF
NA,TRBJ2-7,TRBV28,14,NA,TGTGCCAGCAGTTTAGCGGGATACGAGGACGAGCAGTACTTC,CASSLAGYEDEQYF
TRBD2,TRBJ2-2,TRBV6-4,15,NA,TGTGCCAGCGGTAGGCTAGCGGGCAACACCGGGGAGCTGTTTTTT,CASGRLAGNTGELFF
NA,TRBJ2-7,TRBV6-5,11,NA,TGTGCCAGCAGTTACAGCTTCGAGCAGTACTTC,CASSYSFEQYF
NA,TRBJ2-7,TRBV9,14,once,TGTGCCAGCAGCGTAGGGCGGGGTACCTACGAGCAGTACTTC,CASSVGRGTYEQYF
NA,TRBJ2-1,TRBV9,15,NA,TGTGCCAGCACCGGAGGGCAGACTGCCTACAATGAGCAGTTCTTC,CASTGGQTAYNEQFF